This T cell receptor beta chain was documented in a study of blood T cells in healthy people across ages (dated by TCRdb to 2013 to 2016). Study-wide context: In model experiments, template switching captured roughly one uniquely barcoded TCR beta cDNA molecule for every two T cells. The study analyzed two additional independent replicas of 1 million unique cDNA reads from the same blood draw for two donors, one aged 18 to 30 and one aged 80 or older. To avoid experimental bias, donors of different ages were randomly spread across the sequencing lanes. Four age groups were formed from the donors: young (average approximately 15 years), middle-aged (just under 40), aged (about 62) and long-lived (more than 75). The study measured age-related changes in TCR beta repertoire diversity using deep sequencing normalized with unique cDNA molecular identifiers.

From the cysteine up to the phenylalanine, the CDR3 has a length of 15 residues. Only the CDR3 portion is preserved as DNA: 45 bases, with reading frame beginning at the first base. Trimming takes 7 bases off V and 4 bases off J; junction bases not matched to a gene: 7. The library was produced with 5' RACE. Sequencing instrument: Illumina HiSeq 2500. A second PCR of about 6 to 11 cycles was run with a J-beta primer mix and a sample-barcoded 5' primer. A unique molecular identifier was introduced onto each TCR beta cDNA molecule by a template-switch 5' adaptor carrying 12 random nucleotides. At least 2.5 million CDR3-containing paired-end reads were obtained from each sample. All of the RNA was converted into first-strand cDNA using the Mint cDNA synthesis kit, with a TRBC-specific oligonucleotide serving as the primer. All cDNA was treated with uracil-DNA glycosylase and then went through a first 18-cycle PCR with the universal primers M1SS and BC2_uni_R. In the source study's methods: For normalization, 1 million high-quality reads, each with a distinct molecular identifier, were randomly selected from each sample. Instead of being binned into consensus sequences, reads with shared molecular identifiers were discarded. MiTCR, with a Q25 quality threshold and the strictest error-elimination algorithm, was used for CDR3 identification, clonotype clustering and error correction. A nonparametric unseen species model using Euler transformation provided a lower-bound estimate of total TCR beta diversity. The raw public data were reprocessed by TCRdb itself: fastp quality trimming at Q25, MiXCR clonotype calling, in-frame beta chains only. One record per CDR3 amino acid sequence lists the most common genes and DNA. TCRdb's processing, not the authors' own work, is the source of the V and J calls. The sample has 660,000 or so distinct CDR3 sequences on record, roughly 53% of them singletons. Together, the top ten hold 35% to 40% of the sample.

Paper-wide results and their limitations: Compared with the aged group, the long-lived group had more naive CD4+ T cells, fewer expanded clones and increased TCR diversity, suggesting age selection. Estimates of total diversity based on one million sequenced T cells were considered lower bounds and underestimates. Donor CMV infection status was unknown, potentially confounding age-related changes in expanded clonotypes. As age increased, observed TCR beta diversity per million T cells dropped in a roughly linear way, and a significant reduction was already evident by age 40. Because profiling used bulk unsorted PBMCs, naive and antigen-experienced compartments could not be compared conclusively. There was a strong correlation between observed TCR beta diversity and the percentage of naive T cells measured by flow cytometry.

The donors were roughly 39 Caucasian individuals from Russia, aged 6 to 90 years, who were systemically healthy. About 10 milliliters of peripheral blood were collected from each donor into EDTA-treated Vacutainer tubes. Ficoll-Paque density-gradient centrifugation was used to isolate PBMCs, with at least 6.5 million per sample. Trizol reagent was used to extract total RNA from PBMCs, with at least 5.5 micrograms per sample. For every donor, flow cytometry on a PBMC aliquot measured the percentage of naive CD45RAhigh/CD27high T cells. On this clonotype itself: Its antigen remains unidentified. Per-base qualities were not stored, and no clone one base away is much larger.

The clonotype was recovered from a man between 60 and 75 years old in good health. This sequence uses TRBV12-3 or TRBV12-4 and TRBJ2-3, and 11 bases in between align with TRBD2. Sequencing was performed on blood. CDR3 reads: CASIRSGGAPDTQYF. Read as DNA, the sequence is TGTGCCAGCATTCGTAGCGGGGGGGCTCCAGATACGCAGTATTTT.